The next 13 T cell receptor beta chains were all read from a single sample in a study of blood T cell repertoires in COVID-19. The table came from immunoSEQ multiplex PCR; TCRdb's copy has only in-frame clones and leaves some out. The sample includes approximately 200,000 clones, approximately 94% of them seen just once. Sequencing was done on a sample of peripheral blood. Receptor source: a man younger than 45 with COVID-19, enrolled during active disease.

This chain uses TRBV6-6 with TRBJ2-3; 9 nucleotides agree with TRBD2. Germline V lookup: CDR1 MNHNY, CDR2 SVGAGI (reference sequence). The V and J ends lost 4 bases and 4 bases, in that order; junction bases with no gene match: 3. CDR3 size: 14 residues. CDR3 region: CASSSGGGADTQYF. In DNA form, the CDR3 reads TGTGCCAGCAGTTCCGGCGGGGGGGCAGATACGCAGTATTTT.

This rearrangement joins TRBV5-6 to TRBJ2-3, with a tentative D call TRBD2 (7 bases). V lost 4 bases to trimming and J lost 2 bases, with 20 bases between them. Germline V gene data show CDR1 as SGHDT and CDR2 as YYEEEE. This CDR3 is 17 amino acids long. The CDR3 sequence: CASSPGGGGSLTDTQYF. The CDR3 DNA sequence: TGTGCCAGCAGCCCCGGAGGGGGGGGTTCCCTCACAGATACGCAGTATTTT.

CDR3 sequence: CASSLAREGGYTF. The CDR3 nucleotides are TGTGCCAGCAGCTTAGCCCGGGAGGGTGGCTACACCTTC. The rearrangement links TRBV7-6 to TRBJ1-2, with D unclear. V lost 0 bases to trimming and J lost 7 bases, with 9 bases between them. Germline V lookup: CDR1 SGHVS, CDR2 FNYEAQ. This CDR3 has 13 residues.

This clone was found once. V and J are TRBV5-1 and TRBJ1-3; D remains unclear. The V gene lost 1 base and the J gene lost 0 bases, with 11 bases spanning the gap. Germline V gives CDR1 SGHRS, CDR2 YFSETQ. The CDR3 length is 16 residues. Here the CDR3 reads CASSLWQRGSGNTIYF. CDR3 nucleotide sequence: TGCGCCAGCAGCTTGTGGCAGCGCGGCTCTGGAAACACCATATATTTT.

The chain combines TRBV6-5 with TRBJ1-2, with D perhaps matching TRBD1 (5 bases). Germline CDR1 reads MNHEY; CDR2 reads SVGAGI. CDR3 length: 16 amino acids. V was cut by 0 bases and J by 0 bases, with 11 bases left in between. CDR3 DNA: TGTGCCAGCAGTTACTCGCCCGGACACGCTAACTATGGCTACACCTTC. It encodes CASSYSPGHANYGYTF.

J is TRBJ2-3 and V is TRBV7-9, with D tentatively TRBD1 (5 bases). Germline V gene sequence: CDR1 SEHNR, CDR2 FQNEAQ (reference sequence). The CDR3 contains 14 residues. V dropped 2 bases and J dropped 3 bases, with 9 bases sitting between them. This CDR3 is CASSLSRTTDTQYF. The CDR3 DNA follows: TGTGCCAGCAGCTTAAGCAGGACAACAGATACGCAGTATTTT.

In this sample, this clone turned up once. V is TRBV18 and J is TRBJ2-2; TRBD2 aligns across 7 bases. The germline V gene has CDR1 KGHSH and CDR2 LQKENI. The CDR3 spans 15 residues. Unmatched junction bases numbered 0, after V lost 2 bases and J lost 0 bases. CDR3 coding DNA: TGTGCCAGCTCACCAAGCGGGGCGAACACCGGGGAGCTGTTTTTT. Translating it yields CASSPSGANTGELFF. Full variable domain (missing parts from reference TRBV18 and TRBJ2-2): NAGVMQNPRHLVRRRGQEARLRCSPMKGHSHVYWYRQLPEEGLKFMVYLQKENIIDESGMPKERFSAEFPKEGPSILRIQQVVRGDSAAYFCASSPSGANTGELFFGEGSRLTVL.

V usage is TRBV11-1 and J usage is TRBJ2-2; D gene unclear. The germline CDR1 and CDR2 sequences are SGHAT and FQDESV (reference sequence). The CDR3 has 14 amino acids. V lost 1 base, J lost 5 bases, and 8 bases lay in between. CDR3 region: CASSLERVTGELFF. CDR3 DNA: TGTGCCAGCAGCTTAGAACGGGTAACCGGGGAGCTGTTTTTT.

The chain uses TRBV3-1 (or the pseudogene TRBV3-2) and TRBJ1-3; maybe TRBD1 (5 bases). This CDR3 has 17 residues. Trimming shortened V by 0 bases and J by 5 bases, and 17 bases separated the two germline ends. Germline values: CDR1 LGHDT, CDR2 YNNKEL (reference sequence). The DNA for the CDR3 is TGTGCCAGCAGCCAAGATCGATGGGGGGACGTTAGAAACACCATATATTTT. Protein: CASSQDRWGDVRNTIYF.

The genes are TRBV6-1 and TRBJ2-7, with a possible D match to TRBD1 (6 bases). V dropped 1 base and J dropped 1 base, with 11 bases sitting between them. The germline V gene has CDR1 MNHNS and CDR2 SASEGT. The length of the CDR3 is 15 residues. CDR3 region: CASSEVLQGSYEQYF. The CDR3 nucleotides read TGTGCCAGCAGTGAAGTGTTACAGGGATCCTACGAGCAGTACTTC.

J is TRBJ1-1 and V is TRBV3-1 (or the pseudogene TRBV3-2), with D possibly matching TRBD1 (5 bases). This CDR3 is 13 amino acids long. CDR1 and CDR2 from the germline V gene are LGHDT and YNNKEL (reference sequence). V shed 1 base and J shed 3 bases, with 6 bases lying between them. CDR3: CASSQVQDTEAFF. The DNA of the CDR3 is TGTGCCAGCAGCCAAGTACAGGACACTGAAGCTTTCTTT.

The V call is TRBV15, the J call TRBJ2-7, with 8 bases that match TRBD2. CDR1 is LNHNV, CDR2 YYDKDF, per germline (reference sequence). With V trimmed by 3 bases and J by 5 bases, 9 bases remained unmatched. The CDR3 has 15 residues. This CDR3 reads CATSRDPGGADEQYF. In DNA form, the CDR3 reads TGTGCCACCAGCAGGGACCCCGGGGGGGCCGACGAGCAGTACTTC.

This clone was picked up one time. The chain uses TRBV5-1 and TRBJ1-2; 11 bases agree with TRBD1. This CDR3 region has 17 residues. In germline, CDR1 is SGHRS, CDR2 YFSETQ. J was trimmed by 4 bases and V by 0 bases; bases with no gene match: 8. CDR3 protein: CASSLEMRTGGFYGYTF. The CDR3 DNA reads as TGCGCCAGCAGCTTGGAGATGAGGACAGGGGGCTTCTATGGCTACACCTTC.